Shown below are 13 T cell receptor beta chains from a single sample sequenced in a study of CD8 T cells in Susac syndrome. With random hexamers, reverse transcription was performed on roughly 0.5 to 1 ug of RNA. TCRdb analysed the immunoSEQ multiplex PCR reads with MiXCR anew, one entry per CDR3 protein. The sample has over 70,000 distinct CDR3 sequences; roughly 96% are singletons. The sequencing input was CD8+ T cells from PBMCs. These receptors came from a human donor with Susac syndrome.

V and J are TRBV20-1 and TRBJ2-7, with D possibly being TRBD1 or TRBD2 (5 bases each). Germline values: CDR1 DFQATT, CDR2 SNEGSKA (reference sequence). Trimming took 1 base from V and 1 from J, leaving 17 bases between them. The CDR3 totals 16 residues. Written as DNA, the CDR3 is TGCAGTGCTAGAGGGGACCGGGTCTATTCATCCTACGAGCAGTACTTC. The encoded protein is CSARGDRVYSSYEQYF.

V is TRBV6-6 and J is TRBJ2-5; perhaps TRBD1 as D (6 bases). Trimming pared 6 bases from V and 7 bases from J, leaving 15 bases between. The CDR3 runs to 13 residues. Germline V CDR1 and CDR2: MNHNY, SVGAGI (reference sequence). The CDR3 loop reads CASRRTAQATQYF. DNA for the CDR3: TGTGCCAGCAGGAGGACAGCTCAGGCGACCCAGTACTTC.

The chain couples TRBV27 to TRBJ1-1, with TRBD1 matching over 9 bases. J lost 5 bases, V lost 6 bases, and 7 bases had no gene match. From germline, CDR1 is MNHEY and CDR2 SMNVEV (reference sequence). The CDR3 consists of 14 residues. CDR3 in amino acids: CASSLGTGRTEAFF. The CDR3 DNA sequence: TGTGCCAGCAGCCTCGGGACAGGGCGGACTGAAGCTTTCTTT.

The chain links TRBV28 to TRBJ2-1; TRBD1 matches 10 bases. The germline gives CDR1 MDHEN, CDR2 SYDVKM. V trimming: 3 bases; J trimming: 9 bases; junction bases outside the gene matches: 5. This CDR3 has 14 amino acids. The CDR3 is CASSFRQGASEQFF. CDR3 coding DNA: TGTGCCAGCAGTTTTAGACAGGGGGCGTCTGAGCAGTTCTTC.

The chain couples TRBV29-1 to TRBJ2-3; D might be TRBD1 (6 bases). The CDR3 sequence is 14 residues long. V lost 3 bases and J 6 bases, leaving 16 bases between the germline ends. Germline V lookup: CDR1 SQVTM, CDR2 ANQGSEA. The CDR3 here is CSVEVGALRDTQYF. In DNA form, the CDR3 reads TGCAGCGTTGAGGTGGGGGCCCTACGCGATACGCAGTATTTT.

This clonotype has just one count. The chain carries TRBV5-4 and TRBJ2-1; D call uncertain. The V end was cut by 4 bases, the J end by 10 bases, with 9 bases between. This CDR3 has 11 amino acids. Germline V gene data show CDR1 as SGHNT and CDR2 as YYREEE (reference sequence). As DNA, the CDR3 is TGTGCCAGCAGCCGAGGTGGGGAGCAGTTCTTC. Protein sequence: CASSRGGEQFF.

V is TRBV4-3 and J is TRBJ1-4, with TRBD1 identical over 10 bases. Losses at the gene ends were 5 bases for V and 0 bases for J; bases not matched to a gene: 9. Germline-derived CDR1 and CDR2 are LGHNA and YSLEER. The length of the CDR3 is 18 residues. CDR3 nucleotide sequence: TGCGCCAGCAGCAAACTGGGGACAGGGGTCGCAACTAATGAAAAACTGTTTTTT. It is translated as CASSKLGTGVATNEKLFF.

This clonotype was detected only once. The genes are TRBV19 and TRBJ2-7; unclear D gene. Germline assignment: CDR1 LNHDA and CDR2 SQIVND (reference sequence). The CDR3 has 11 amino acids. V dropped 9 bases and J dropped 2 bases, with 8 bases sitting between them. CDR3 bases: TGTGCCAGCACCTCTGCCTACGAGCAGTACTTC. The encoded protein is CASTSAYEQYF.

This sequence joins TRBV3-1 and TRBJ2-1; the D is unclear. This CDR3 comprises 13 residues. Germline CDR1 reads LGHDT; CDR2 reads YNNKEL (reference sequence). Trimming removed 0 bases from V and 7 bases from J, with 7 bases in between. CDR3 in DNA: TGTGCCAGCAGCCAAGATCTGAGGAATGAGCAGTTCTTC. This sequence encodes CASSQDLRNEQFF.

V gene TRBV11-2 combines with J gene TRBJ1-1, with a tentative D call TRBD1 (6 bases). Per the germline V gene, CDR1 is SGHAT and CDR2 is FQNNGV. V lost 5 bases and J 10 bases, leaving 17 bases between the germline ends. This CDR3 has 13 residues. The CDR3: CASSIGTIVPAFF. The CDR3 region has the DNA TGTGCCAGCAGCATCGGGACAATAGTCCCAGCTTTCTTT.

This sequence joins TRBV29-1 and TRBJ2-2; tentative D call: TRBD2 (6 bases). The CDR3 length is 14 residues. Germline CDR1 SQVTM, CDR2 ANQGSEA. With 5 bases removed from V and 3 bases from J, the gap between germline ends came to 13 bases. The CDR3 DNA reads as TGCAGCGTTCGTCCGGGACTGGACACCGGGGAGCTGTTTTTT. This codes for CSVRPGLDTGELFF.

The V gene is TRBV10-2, the J gene TRBJ1-1; D not resolved. The germline V gene has CDR1 WSHSY and CDR2 SAAADI. CDR3 length: 14 residues. Trimming left V 3 bases short and J 4 bases short, with 12 bases between. CDR3 in amino acids: CASSEVDRSTEAFF. The CDR3 DNA reads as TGCGCCAGCAGTGAAGTCGACCGGAGCACTGAAGCTTTCTTT.

This clonotype was recorded a few times. The CDR3 bases are TGCGCCAGCAGCTTGGATCTTACGGCAGCTAACTATGGCTACACCTTC. It specifies CASSLDLTAANYGYTF. The chain has TRBV5-1 and TRBJ1-2; D uncertain. The CDR3 spans 16 residues. Germline V gene data show CDR1 as SGHRS and CDR2 as YFSETQ. The V end was cut by 0 bases, the J end by 0 bases, with 12 bases between.